Listed here are 27 T cell receptor beta chains from one sample, sequenced in a study of identical twins. TCRdb itself ran the 5' RACE reads through MiXCR, one entry per CDR3 protein. The sample includes roughly 470,000 distinct CDR3 sequences, roughly 13% of them seen just once. The sample was also linked to a second study, of yellow fever vaccine responses in identical twins.

Sequencing input: CD4+ T cells sorted from blood. The receptor set was obtained from a woman aged 18-29 years in good health.

The chain is built from TRBV7-8 and TRBJ2-2; no definite D call. The germline CDR1 and CDR2 sequences are SGHVS and FQNEAQ. CDR3 length: 13 residues. V gave up 2 bases and J gave up 6 bases, with 7 bases separating them. CDR3 in amino acids: CASSLRVSGELFF. Written as DNA, the CDR3 is TGTGCCAGCAGCTTAAGGGTATCCGGGGAGCTGTTTTTT.

The chain couples TRBV15 to TRBJ2-7; D perhaps matches TRBD1 (5 bases). This CDR3 is 18 amino acids long. CDR1 is LNHNV, CDR2 YYDKDF, per germline (reference sequence). The V and J ends lost 0 bases and 0 bases respectively, with 18 bases between them. For the CDR3, the DNA is TGTGCCACCAGCAGAGATCGGATTTGGGGCACGGACTCCTACGAGCAGTACTTC. As protein: CATSRDRIWGTDSYEQYF.

The rearrangement links TRBV30 to TRBJ2-1; D gene ambiguous. The V and J ends lost 4 bases and 7 bases respectively, with 14 bases between them. The CDR3 has 13 amino acids. From germline, CDR1 is GTSNPN and CDR2 SVGIG (reference sequence). CDR3 in amino acids: CAWTLPPMNEQFF. In nucleotides, the CDR3 is TGTGCCTGGACCCTCCCCCCCATGAATGAGCAGTTCTTC.

The V and J genes are TRBV6-1 and TRBJ2-2, with a possible D match to TRBD1 (6 bases). Germline CDR1 is MNHNS and CDR2 is SASEGT. V lost 6 bases and J lost 4, with 15 bases in between. The CDR3 is 15 amino acids. In nucleotides, the CDR3 is TGTGCCAGCAGGCCGGGACATCTTCGCACCGGGGAGCTGTTTTTT. It encodes CASRPGHLRTGELFF.

The chain uses TRBV5-1 and TRBJ2-3, with 9 positions matching TRBD1. The CDR3 sequence is 15 residues long. From germline, CDR1 is SGHRS and CDR2 YFSETQ. V was clipped by 4 bases and J by 1 base; unmatched bases: 4. CDR3 protein: CASSPDRGGTDTQYF. The CDR3 DNA follows: TGCGCCAGCAGCCCTGACAGGGGGGGCACAGATACGCAGTATTTT.

The genes are TRBV7-2 and TRBJ2-1; tentatively, D is TRBD2 (7 bases). The CDR3 length is 16 residues. Germline V gene data show CDR1 as SGHTA and CDR2 as FQGNSA. Trimming pared 3 bases from V and 3 bases from J, leaving 15 bases between. In DNA, the CDR3 is TGTGCCAGCAGCTTGGGAGGGGGAAAAGGCTACAATGAGCAGTTCTTC. This codes for CASSLGGGKGYNEQFF.

This clonotype was observed a handful of times. The V gene is TRBV9, the J gene TRBJ2-1; D possibly matches TRBD1 or TRBD2 (5 bases each). V dropped 2 bases and J dropped 7 bases, with 16 bases sitting between them. From germline, CDR1 is SGDLS and CDR2 YYNGEE. The CDR3 consists of 15 residues. Here the CDR3 reads CASSVGVLTGNEQFF. The CDR3 DNA is TGTGCCAGCAGCGTGGGGGTCTTAACGGGAAATGAGCAGTTCTTC.

This clonotype has more than one count but fewer than ten. This chain links TRBV28 with TRBJ2-7; TRBD1 or TRBD2 may be the D gene (5 bases each). The CDR3 loop spans 15 amino acids. Germline CDR1 reads MDHEN; CDR2 reads SYDVKM. Between the trimmed V and J ends, which lost 5 bases and 6 bases, there was a span of 20 bases. The CDR3 loop is CASSDGRGKGTEQYF. In DNA form, the CDR3 reads TGTGCCAGCAGTGACGGGCGAGGGAAAGGGACCGAGCAGTACTTC.

This clonotype was seen at least ten times. CDR3: CASSDQGQGQRHMYF. In DNA, the CDR3 is TGTGCCAGCAGTGACCAAGGACAGGGACAGCGGCATATGTACTTC. The chain links TRBV12-3 or TRBV12-4 to TRBJ2-7; TRBD1 matches 8 bases. V lost 5 bases to trimming and J lost 12 bases; unmatched junction nucleotides: 18. The CDR3 is 15 amino acids.

The rearrangement links TRBV5-1 to TRBJ2-5; 9 nucleotides match TRBD2. The V and J ends lost 5 bases and 2 bases, in that order; junction bases with no gene match: 4. The CDR3 consists of 14 residues. Germline values: CDR1 SGHRS, CDR2 YFSETQ. The CDR3 reads CASSPSGEQETQYF. CDR3 sequence (DNA): TGCGCCAGCAGTCCTAGCGGGGAACAAGAGACCCAGTACTTC.

This sequence joins TRBV10-2 and TRBJ2-3; 14 bases are a match to TRBD2. CDR3 length: 17 amino acids. V shed 5 bases, J shed 4 bases, and the junction held 8 bases outside the gene matches. The germline CDR1 and CDR2 sequences are WSHSY and SAAADI. The DNA for the CDR3 is TGCGCCAGCAGTCGGACTAGCGGGGGGCATCCCCCAGATACGCAGTATTTT. It yields the protein CASSRTSGGHPPDTQYF.

This chain joins TRBV9 and TRBJ2-4; D gene ambiguous. Germline V lookup: CDR1 SGDLS, CDR2 YYNGEE. Trimming shortened V by 0 bases and J by 6 bases, and 13 bases separated the two germline ends. The CDR3 spans 15 residues. The CDR3 nucleotides read TGTGCCAGCAGCGTAGATGTCGAGATTCGAAACATTCAGTACTTC. This sequence encodes CASSVDVEIRNIQYF.

The genes are TRBV14 and TRBJ2-7, with no clear D. V shed 5 bases and J shed 5 bases, with 10 bases lying between them. CDR1 is SGHDN and CDR2 is FVKESK in the germline V gene. The CDR3 runs to 12 residues. CDR3 DNA: TGTGCCAGCAGCTTAAAACCCAACGAGCAGTACTTC. This codes for CASSLKPNEQYF.

This sequence joins TRBV15 and TRBJ2-3; 8 bases agree with TRBD1. This CDR3 is built from 17 residues. Germline trimming cut 0 bases from V and 0 bases from J; bases unmatched to any gene: 5. CDR1 and CDR2 (germline): LNHNV, YYDKDF (reference sequence). The CDR3 sequence is CATSRDRWTGSTDTQYF. The CDR3 DNA is TGTGCCACCAGCAGAGATCGTTGGACAGGGAGCACAGATACGCAGTATTTT. Full variable domain (outside the CDR3, taken from reference TRBV15 and TRBJ2-3): DAMVIQNPRYQVTQFGKPVTLSCSQTLNHNVMYWYQQKSSQAPKLLFHYYDKDFNNEADTPDNFQSRRPNTSFCFLDIRSPGLGDTAMYLCATSRDRWTGSTDTQYFGPGTRLTVL.

This clonotype was seen a few times. CDR3 protein: CASSQSPSGPTDTQYF. The CDR3 DNA sequence: TGCGCCAGCAGCCAATCTCCTAGCGGGCCTACAGATACGCAGTATTTT. The chain carries TRBV4-3 and TRBJ2-3; 8 bases agree with TRBD2. J was trimmed by 3 bases and V by 2 bases; bases with no gene match: 7. The CDR3 runs to 16 residues. Germline lookup yields CDR1 LGHNA and CDR2 YSLEER.

This clonotype was seen a few times. The chain has TRBV6-5 and TRBJ1-4, with a weak D call TRBD1 (5 bases). Germline V gene data show CDR1 as MNHEY and CDR2 as SVGAGI. The V end lost 10 bases, the J end lost 8 bases, and 14 bases lay between the germline ends. CDR3 length: 12 residues. This CDR3 reads CAIRDREEKLFF. In DNA form, the CDR3 reads TGTGCCATCCGGGACCGGGAGGAAAAACTGTTTTTT.

The rearrangement uses TRBV5-1 and TRBJ2-3; D unresolved. Germline V CDR1 and CDR2: SGHRS, YFSETQ. The V end lost 0 bases, the J end lost 6 bases, and 8 bases lay between the germline ends. This CDR3 spans 13 amino acids. The CDR3 nucleotides read TGCGCCAGCAGCTTGGTAGGCGAGGATACGCAGTATTTT. It yields the protein CASSLVGEDTQYF.

This clonotype was seen a handful of times. The chain employs TRBV7-3 and TRBJ2-3, with D unclear. Trimming pared 5 bases from V and 4 bases from J, leaving 10 bases between. Germline V gene data show CDR1 as SGHTA and CDR2 as FQGTGA. The CDR3 totals 13 residues. The CDR3: CASSRLGSDTQYF. The CDR3 DNA is TGTGCCAGCAGCCGGCTAGGGTCAGATACGCAGTATTTT.

The V gene is TRBV29-1, the J gene TRBJ2-1, with 12 nucleotides matching TRBD2. Losses at the gene ends were 8 bases for V and 9 bases for J; bases not matched to a gene: 11. This CDR3 has 14 amino acids. Germline V gene data show CDR1 as SQVTM and CDR2 as ANQGSEA. The CDR3 nucleotides are TGCAGCACAACTCGGCTAGCGGGAGGGAGTGAGCAGTTCTTC. Encoded protein: CSTTRLAGGSEQFF.

This clonotype was seen more than once but under ten times. The chain links TRBV5-1 to TRBJ2-7, with TRBD1 as a possible D gene (6 bases). The CDR3 runs 13 residues. The V gene lost 4 bases and the J gene lost 4 bases, with 12 bases spanning the gap. Germline CDR1 SGHRS, CDR2 YFSETQ. The CDR3 DNA sequence: TGCGCCAGCAGCGGGCGGACAGAGTACGAGCAGTACTTC. The encoded protein is CASSGRTEYEQYF.

This clonotype was seen a handful of times. J is TRBJ2-1 and V is TRBV7-2; TRBD2 agrees at 8 bases. V lost 1 base, J lost 4 bases, and 3 bases stayed unmatched. The CDR3 consists of 15 residues. Germline V gives CDR1 SGHTA, CDR2 FQGNSA. The CDR3 is CASSLGGGRYNEQFF. DNA of the CDR3: TGTGCCAGCAGCTTAGGCGGGGGGAGATACAATGAGCAGTTCTTC.

This clonotype was detected a few times. The chain employs TRBV7-8 and TRBJ2-3, with D perhaps matching TRBD2 (6 bases). CDR3 length: 16 amino acids. V gave up 2 bases and J gave up 6 bases, with 18 bases separating them. Germline V gene data show CDR1 as SGHVS and CDR2 as FQNEAQ. The CDR3 sequence is CASSLTSGVRGDTQYF. CDR3 nucleotide sequence: TGTGCCAGCAGCTTAACTAGTGGCGTCCGGGGGGATACGCAGTATTTT.

This clonotype was observed at least ten times. V is TRBV27 and J is TRBJ2-3; possibly TRBD2 for D (5 bases). CDR3 length: 14 amino acids. Trimming removed 5 bases from V and 4 bases from J, with 13 bases in between. Germline V gene data show CDR1 as MNHEY and CDR2 as SMNVEV (reference sequence). Written as DNA, the CDR3 is TGTGCCAGCAGTCTAAAAAGGACTGCAGATACGCAGTATTTT. Protein sequence: CASSLKRTADTQYF.

In its sample, this clonotype was seen many times. Germline and junction disagree at one end, which may indicate a read error. The chain employs TRBV5-1 and TRBJ2-2, with unresolved D. Germline V gene data show CDR1 as SGHRS and CDR2 as YFSETQ. The CDR3 is 12 residues long. CDR3 sequence reads: CASRLNTGELFF. The CDR3 DNA sequence: TGTGCCAGCAGACTCAATACCGGGGAGCTGTTTTTT. The full variable domain, its missing parts supplied by reference TRBV5-1 and TRBJ2-2, is KAGVTQTPRYLIKTRGQQVTLSCSPISGHRSVSWYQQTPGQGLQFLFEYFSETQRNKGNFPGRFSGRQFSNSRSEMNVSTLELGDSALYLCASRLNTGELFFGEGSRLTVL.

This chain links TRBV5-1 with TRBJ2-7; TRBD2 agrees at 14 bases. V shed 4 bases and J 0 bases; nucleotides not matched to a gene: 3. CDR1 is SGHRS and CDR2 is YFSETQ in the germline V gene. The CDR3 is 16 residues long. For the CDR3, the DNA is TGCGCCAGCAGCATAGGGACTAGCGGGAGCTCCTACGAGCAGTACTTC. Protein product: CASSIGTSGSSYEQYF.

The table lists this clonotype with a few counts. V usage is TRBV2 and J usage is TRBJ1-1; D uncertain. This CDR3 is built from 13 residues. Germline CDR1 SNHLY, CDR2 FYNNEI. Trimming took off 7 bases at V and 5 bases at J, with 14 bases between the two ends. This CDR3 is CASTKERETEAFF. The CDR3 DNA is TGTGCCAGCACCAAGGAGAGGGAAACTGAAGCTTTCTTT.

This clonotype was found many times. The chain uses TRBV6-6 and TRBJ2-7; TRBD1 might be the D (6 bases). The CDR3 has 12 amino acids. CDR1 MNHNY and CDR2 SVGAGI come from the germline V gene (reference sequence). With 6 bases removed from V and 4 bases from J, the gap between germline ends came to 10 bases. The CDR3 loop is CASRTGSYEQYF. The DNA for the CDR3 is TGTGCCAGCAGAACAGGGTCTTACGAGCAGTACTTC.